The 7 T cell receptor beta chains reported below all come from one sample, sequenced in a study of T cell responses to AZD1222 COVID-19 vaccine. Measured with immunoSEQ multiplex PCR; TCRdb has only the in-frame clones, and not every one. Of over 150,000 clones in the sample, roughly 94% were seen once. Sample: peripheral blood, taken 28 days after the second AZD1222 dose. The source is an adult who received the AZD1222 COVID-19 vaccine.

J is TRBJ2-2 and V is TRBV5-3, with 10 bases matching TRBD1. TRBV5-3 is labeled an ORF, and its function is uncertain. Trimming removed 2 bases from V and 5 bases from J; junction bases left unmatched: 12. CDR3 length equals 18 residues. The CDR3 nucleotides read TGTGCCAGAAGCTTCCCCCAGTCCGGGACAGGGGAAACCGGGGAGCTGTTTTTT. As protein: CARSFPQSGTGETGELFF.

This chain links TRBV6-5 with TRBJ1-1; the D gene is possibly TRBD1 (6 bases). Germline CDR1 and CDR2: MNHEY and SVGAGI. Trimming stripped 9 bases from V and 5 bases from J, with 19 bases between. The CDR3 runs 14 residues. The CDR3 here is CASHLGGSRTEAFF. In DNA, the CDR3 is TGTGCCAGTCACTTAGGGGGGTCAAGGACTGAAGCTTTCTTT.

The count of this clone is one. This chain's CDR3 is CASRVGTGVGGTEAFF. The CDR3 DNA reads TGTGCCAGTAGGGTCGGGACAGGGGTGGGAGGCACTGAAGCTTTCTTT. The rearrangement joins TRBV19 to TRBJ1-1; 10 nucleotides align to TRBD1. With V trimmed by 6 bases and J by 4 bases, 11 bases remained unmatched. The CDR3 covers 16 residues. The germline CDR1 and CDR2 sequences are LNHDA and SQIVND (reference sequence).

The CDR3 sequence is CASSSGAGELFF. CDR3 DNA: TGTGCCAGCAGTTCAGGGGCCGGGGAGCTGTTTTTT. This chain uses TRBV12-3 or TRBV12-4 with TRBJ2-2, with D perhaps TRBD1 (6 bases). The V gene lost 4 bases and the J gene lost 6 bases, with 6 bases spanning the gap. The length of the CDR3 is 12 residues.

The V and J genes are TRBV7-9 and TRBJ2-1; D remains unclear. Germline V gene sequence: CDR1 SEHNR, CDR2 FQNEAQ (reference sequence). The CDR3 is made up of 13 amino acids. V was trimmed by 1 base and J by 7 bases, leaving 8 bases between them. Written as DNA, the CDR3 is TGTGCCAGCAGCTTAGTGGGTGCGAATGAGCAGTTCTTC. Its translation is CASSLVGANEQFF.

This clone was recorded once. The rearrangement joins TRBV6-1 to TRBJ1-3, with 8 bases fitting TRBD1. V was clipped by 3 bases and J by 4 bases; unmatched bases: 5. The CDR3 contains 15 residues. Germline V gene sequence: CDR1 MNHNS, CDR2 SASEGT. The CDR3 nucleotides are TGTGCCAGCAGTGAGGTGGACAGGGCCGGAAACACCATATATTTT. Translation gives CASSEVDRAGNTIYF.

The CDR3 DNA sequence: TGTGCCAGCACCCCGGGACTAGCGGGAGATGAGACCCAGTACTTC. Translation gives CASTPGLAGDETQYF. The rearrangement joins TRBV7-9 to TRBJ2-5, with 14 nucleotides matching TRBD2. V shed 7 bases, J shed 5 bases, and the junction held 6 bases outside the gene matches. The CDR3 totals 15 residues. Germline V gene data show CDR1 as SEHNR and CDR2 as FQNEAQ (reference sequence).